This T cell receptor (beta chain) came from a study of T cell repertoires in cytomegalovirus infection. TCRdb reanalysed the reads using MiXCR and keeps one entry per CDR3 protein. The sample records hundreds of thousands of distinct CDR3 sequences, roughly 35% being singletons. V lost 4 bases and J lost 8, with 17 bases in between. The CDR3 is 15 amino acids. From germline, CDR1 is SGHVS and CDR2 FNYEAQ. With respect to this clonotype: A much larger clone sits a single nucleotide away, making a read error possible.

The rearrangement links TRBV7-6 to TRBJ1-4; D may be TRBD1 (5 bases). Sample: PBMCs. The sequence was collected from a human donor in good health (CMV status not recorded). Some clones in this sample may be carry-over from other donors' samples. CDR3 in amino acids: CASSSPRAAGEKLFF. Written as DNA, the CDR3 is TGTGCCAGCAGCTCGCCCCGGGCCGCAGGGGAAAAACTGTTTTTT.